This passage covers 20 T cell receptor beta chains from one sample sequenced in a study of control samples from healthy donors and cancer patients. Some clones are missing from TCRdb's copy, which holds only in-frame ones; the method was immunoSEQ multiplex PCR. The table records some 15,000 clones, 87% of them present only once. Sequenced material: PBMCs. The source of these receptors is a woman between 70 and 85 years old with colorectal cancer.

The chain couples TRBV7-2 to TRBJ1-4; a weak D match, TRBD1 (6 bases). V was clipped by 1 base and J by 5 bases, with 14 bases between them. The germline V gene encodes CDR1 SGHTA and CDR2 FQGNSA. The CDR3 covers 16 residues. DNA for the CDR3: TGTGCCAGCAGCTTAGGTCTTCCACAGGGAAATGAAAAACTGTTTTTT. Translated: CASSLGLPQGNEKLFF.

This chain links TRBV9 with TRBJ1-6; D uncertain. Germline V gives CDR1 SGDLS, CDR2 YYNGEE. The CDR3 is 13 residues long. With 0 bases removed from V and 14 bases from J, the gap between germline ends came to 12 bases. CDR3 sequence reads: CASSVEGTGSLHF. DNA of the CDR3: TGTGCCAGCAGCGTAGAGGGCACTGGATCCCTCCACTTT.

The chain joins TRBV19 to TRBJ1-1; unclear D gene. Germline CDR1 reads LNHDA; CDR2 reads SQIVND (reference sequence). Trimming stripped 2 bases from V and 0 bases from J, with 7 bases between. The CDR3 totals 14 residues. As DNA, the CDR3 is TGTGCCAGTAGTATACAGGTTATGAACACTGAAGCTTTCTTT. Its protein is CASSIQVMNTEAFF.

The chain is built from TRBV19 and TRBJ1-3; D uncertain. This CDR3 has 15 residues. Germline values: CDR1 LNHDA, CDR2 SQIVND (reference sequence). The ends were cut back, 6 bases at V and 0 bases at J, with 12 bases in the middle. DNA for the CDR3: TGTGCCAGTAGCCCGACGGGTCACTCTGGAAACACCATATATTTT. Translation gives CASSPTGHSGNTIYF.

The chain uses TRBV5-5 and TRBJ1-2, with D hard to call. V was cut by 0 bases and J by 4 bases, with 13 bases left in between. The CDR3 totals 15 residues. CDR1 SGHKS and CDR2 YYEKEE come from the germline V gene (reference sequence). CDR3 amino acids: CASSLVTRSSYGYTF. The CDR3 nucleotides read TGTGCCAGCAGCTTGGTTACAAGGAGTTCCTATGGCTACACCTTC.

For the CDR3, the DNA is TGTGCCAGCACGAAGGACAGGGGGTACGAGCAGTACTTC. Translating gives CASTKDRGYEQYF. The chain links TRBV25-1 to TRBJ2-7; TRBD1 matches 10 bases. The CDR3 is made up of 13 amino acids. Germline-derived CDR1 and CDR2 are MGHDK and SYGVNS. The V and J ends lost 7 bases and 4 bases, in that order; junction bases with no gene match: 4.

The chain recombines TRBV30 with TRBJ1-2; D unclear. Germline lookup yields CDR1 GTSNPN and CDR2 SVGIG (reference sequence). CDR3 length equals 13 residues. V lost 5 bases to trimming and J lost 3 bases, with 13 bases between them. For the CDR3, the DNA is TGTGCCTGGGAAGATTTCCGGGACTATGGCTACACCTTC. Its translation: CAWEDFRDYGYTF.

This chain links TRBV4-3 with TRBJ2-7, with TRBD1 matching 10 bases. The CDR3 covers 14 residues. The ends lost 4 bases at V and 3 bases at J; junction bases unmatched: 3. Germline V CDR1 and CDR2: LGHNA, YSLEER. The CDR3 protein is CASSLRTGGYEQYF. Here the CDR3 DNA reads TGCGCCAGCAGCCTCAGGACAGGGGGCTACGAGCAGTACTTC.

This clone was recorded once. V gene TRBV7-2 combines with J gene TRBJ1-1; D is ambiguous. V dropped 5 bases and J dropped 0 bases, with 16 bases sitting between them. The CDR3 sequence is 16 residues long. CDR1 SGHTA and CDR2 FQGNSA come from the germline V gene. As DNA, the CDR3 is TGTGCCAGCAGCCTAACGACCCTACGCGTGAACACTGAAGCTTTCTTT. This gives the protein CASSLTTLRVNTEAFF.

The chain carries TRBV4-1 and TRBJ2-1, with TRBD2 matching 11 bases. The CDR3 consists of 17 residues. Germline CDR1 reads MGHRA; CDR2 reads YSYEKL. The J segment lost 1 base and the V segment lost 2 bases, leaving 4 bases of the junction unmatched. The CDR3 here is CASSQRTSGWSYNEQFF. The CDR3 nucleotides read TGCGCCAGCAGCCAACGGACTAGCGGGTGGTCCTACAATGAGCAGTTCTTC.

This clone was observed a single time. This chain links TRBV9 with TRBJ2-1; the match to TRBD2 covers 8 bases. CDR3 size: 16 residues. Looked up from germline, CDR1 is SGDLS and CDR2 is YYNGEE. The junction had 8 bases not matched to a gene; V was cut back by 4 bases and J by 2 bases. CDR3 sequence: CASSTLSGAAYNEQFF. DNA for the CDR3: TGTGCCAGCAGCACCCTTAGCGGGGCCGCCTACAATGAGCAGTTCTTC.

This chain links TRBV4-2 with TRBJ2-1; 10 bases match TRBD2. Trimming at V came to 3 bases and at J to 12 bases, leaving 14 bases not matched to a gene. The CDR3 is made up of 16 amino acids. The germline V gene encodes CDR1 LGHNA and CDR2 YNFKEQ. CDR3 coding DNA: TGTGCCAGCAGCCAGGCGGAGCGGGGGGGCCATCCCGGGCAGTTCTTC. Encoded protein: CASSQAERGGHPGQFF.

The CDR3 DNA follows: TGTGCCAGCAGCCCACAGGGTACAAACACCGGGGAGCTGTTTTTT. This sequence encodes CASSPQGTNTGELFF. The chain combines TRBV5-4 with TRBJ2-2; a possible D gene is TRBD1 (6 bases). Per germline, CDR1 SGHNT and CDR2 YYREEE (reference sequence). Trimming took off 4 bases at V and 2 bases at J, with 12 bases between the two ends. The CDR3 runs to 15 residues.

This clone has just a few counts. The chain couples TRBV25-1 to TRBJ2-2, with unresolved D. Between the trimmed V and J ends, which lost 3 bases and 3 bases, there was a span of 8 bases. CDR3 length: 14 residues. In germline, CDR1 is MGHDK, CDR2 SYGVNS. The CDR3 DNA follows: TGTGCCAGCAGTGATCGAAGGGACACCGGGGAGCTGTTTTTT. It encodes CASSDRRDTGELFF.

This chain connects TRBV29-1 to TRBJ1-2, with D possibly being TRBD1 (6 bases). Trimming took 3 bases from V and 2 from J, leaving 7 bases between them. The CDR3 covers 12 residues. In germline, CDR1 is SQVTM, CDR2 ANQGSEA. CDR3 loop: CSVDRGNYGYTF. CDR3 nucleotides: TGCAGCGTTGACAGGGGAAACTATGGCTACACCTTC.

As regards this clone: One junction end does not reproduce the germline sequence, and a read error may be involved. For the CDR3, the DNA is TGTGCCAGCAGCGCAACCCGGGACAATTCCTTC. Translating it yields CASSATRDNSF. The chain uses TRBV5-8 and TRBJ1-2; the D gene is possibly TRBD1 (6 bases). Germline V gene lookup returns CDR1 SGHTS and CDR2 YDEGEE. This CDR3 is 11 amino acids long. The full variable domain, in which reference TRBV5-8 and TRBJ1-2 provide the parts outside the CDR3, is EAGVTQSPTHLIKTRGQQATLRCSPISGHTSVYWYQQALGLGLQFLLWYDEGEERNRGNFPPRFSGRQFPNYSSELNVNALELEDSALYLCASSATRDNSFGSGTRLTVV.

This clone was counted a single time. The chain is built from TRBV4-1 and TRBJ2-5; 8 bases agree with TRBD1. This CDR3 has 14 amino acids. V was pared by 5 bases and J by 5 bases, with 7 bases of the junction left unmatched. Germline V gives CDR1 MGHRA, CDR2 YSYEKL. The CDR3 here is CASSAGQGWETQYF. CDR3 sequence (DNA): TGCGCCAGCAGCGCCGGACAGGGATGGGAGACCCAGTACTTC.

CDR3 region: CASSLGQLNTEAFF. DNA for the CDR3: TGCGCCAGCAGCCTAGGACAGTTGAACACTGAAGCTTTCTTT. The chain combines TRBV4-3 with TRBJ1-1; perhaps TRBD1 as D (6 bases). V was clipped by 4 bases and J by 0 bases, with 9 bases between them. The CDR3 extends over 14 amino acids. Germline V gene lookup returns CDR1 LGHNA and CDR2 YSLEER.

The chain uses TRBV19 and TRBJ2-3; D perhaps matches TRBD2 (7 bases). Germline V CDR1 and CDR2: LNHDA, SQIVND (reference sequence). This CDR3 contains 15 residues. V was pared by 6 bases and J by 5 bases, with 18 bases between. The CDR3 loop reads CASSIRHREGDTQYF. The DNA of the CDR3 is TGTGCCAGTAGCATAAGGCACAGGGAGGGAGATACGCAGTATTTT. Looking up the rest from reference TRBV19 and TRBJ2-3 gives the full variable domain: DGGITQSPKYLFRKEGQNVTLSCEQNLNHDAMYWYRQDPGQGLRLIYYSQIVNDFQKGDIAEGYSVSREKKESFPLTVTSAQKNPTAFYLCASSIRHREGDTQYFGPGTRLTVL.

The gene calls are TRBV6-5 and TRBJ1-1, with TRBD1 matching 8 bases. Germline V CDR1 and CDR2: MNHEY, SVGAGI. The V and J ends lost 6 bases and 6 bases, in that order; junction bases with no gene match: 6. The CDR3 covers 13 residues. The CDR3 region is CASSRQGFAEAFF. The CDR3 nucleotides are TGTGCCAGCAGCAGACAGGGGTTCGCTGAAGCTTTCTTT.